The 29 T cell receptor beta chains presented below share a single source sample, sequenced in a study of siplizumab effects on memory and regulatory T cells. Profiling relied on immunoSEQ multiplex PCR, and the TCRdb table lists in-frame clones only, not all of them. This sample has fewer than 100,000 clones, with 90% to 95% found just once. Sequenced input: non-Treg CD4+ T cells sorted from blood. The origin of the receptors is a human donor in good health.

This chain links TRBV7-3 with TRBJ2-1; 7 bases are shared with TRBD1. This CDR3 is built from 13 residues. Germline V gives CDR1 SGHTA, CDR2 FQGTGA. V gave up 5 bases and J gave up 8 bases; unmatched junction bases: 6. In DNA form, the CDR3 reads TGTGCCAGCAGCGCCAGACAGGGCGATGAGCAGTTCTTC. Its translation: CASSARQGDEQFF.

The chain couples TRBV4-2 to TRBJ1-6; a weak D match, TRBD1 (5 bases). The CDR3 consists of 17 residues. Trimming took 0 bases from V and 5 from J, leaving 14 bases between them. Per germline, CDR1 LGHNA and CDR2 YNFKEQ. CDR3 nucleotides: TGTGCCAGCAGCCAAGATTCCGCAGGGCCTAATAATTCACCCCTCCACTTT. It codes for CASSQDSAGPNNSPLHF.

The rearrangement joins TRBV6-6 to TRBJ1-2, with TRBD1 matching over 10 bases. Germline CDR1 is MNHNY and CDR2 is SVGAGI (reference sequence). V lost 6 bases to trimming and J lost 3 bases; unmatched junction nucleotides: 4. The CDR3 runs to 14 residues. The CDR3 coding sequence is TGTGCCAGCAGACGACAGGGGGCAGACTATGGCTACACCTTC. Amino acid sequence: CASRRQGADYGYTF.

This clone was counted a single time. The CDR3 protein is CASSMPRGWELFF. The CDR3 DNA reads as TGTGCCAGTAGTATGCCCCGAGGCTGGGAGCTGTTTTTT. The chain joins TRBV19 to TRBJ2-2, with D unresolved. CDR1 is LNHDA and CDR2 is SQIVND in the germline V gene (reference sequence). The CDR3 is made up of 13 amino acids. V was pared by 3 bases and J by 9 bases, with 11 bases between. Drawing the rest from reference TRBV19 and TRBJ2-2, the complete variable domain is DGGITQSPKYLFRKEGQNVTLSCEQNLNHDAMYWYRQDPGQGLRLIYYSQIVNDFQKGDIAEGYSVSREKKESFPLTVTSAQKNPTAFYLCASSMPRGWELFFGEGSRLTVL.

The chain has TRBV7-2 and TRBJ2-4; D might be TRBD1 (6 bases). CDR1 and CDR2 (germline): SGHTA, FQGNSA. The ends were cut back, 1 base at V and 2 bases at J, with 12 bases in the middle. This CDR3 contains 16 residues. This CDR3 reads CASSLEQGISKNIQYF. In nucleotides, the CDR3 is TGTGCCAGCAGCTTAGAACAGGGAATATCCAAAAACATTCAGTACTTC.

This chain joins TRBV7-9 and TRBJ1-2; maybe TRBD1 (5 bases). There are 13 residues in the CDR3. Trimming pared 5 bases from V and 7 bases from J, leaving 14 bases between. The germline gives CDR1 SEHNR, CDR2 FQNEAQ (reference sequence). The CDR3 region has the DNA TGTGCCAGCAGCGCCGGGACGCGAGGTGGCTACACCTTC. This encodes CASSAGTRGGYTF.

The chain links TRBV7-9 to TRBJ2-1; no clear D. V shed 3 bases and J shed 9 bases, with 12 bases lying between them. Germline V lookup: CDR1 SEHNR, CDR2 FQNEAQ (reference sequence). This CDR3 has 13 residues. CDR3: CASSLITPSEQFF. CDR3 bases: TGTGCCAGCAGCTTGATTACTCCAAGTGAGCAGTTCTTC.

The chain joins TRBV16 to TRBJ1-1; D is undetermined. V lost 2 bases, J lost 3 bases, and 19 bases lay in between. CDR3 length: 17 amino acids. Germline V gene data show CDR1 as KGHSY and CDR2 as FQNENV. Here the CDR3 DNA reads TGTGCCAGCAGCCAACCGCCCGGGTGGGGAGGTTACACTGAAGCTTTCTTT. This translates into CASSQPPGWGGYTEAFF.

The CDR3 is CASSSTEGTGGGYTF. For the CDR3, the DNA is TGTGCCAGCAGTTCCACAGAGGGGACCGGGGGTGGCTACACCTTC. The chain employs TRBV6-5 and TRBJ1-2, with D tentatively TRBD1 (5 bases). The germline gives CDR1 MNHEY, CDR2 SVGAGI. Trimming shortened V by 4 bases and J by 7 bases, and 19 bases separated the two germline ends. There are 15 residues in the CDR3.

The CDR3 loop is CAITPGQGNAEAFF. The CDR3 nucleotides are TGTGCCATCACTCCGGGACAGGGTAACGCTGAAGCTTTCTTT. This chain joins TRBV10-3 and TRBJ1-1, with TRBD1 matching over 9 bases. CDR1 is ENHRY and CDR2 is SYGVKD in the germline V gene. After removal of 7 bases from V and 6 bases from J, the junction contained 9 bases not matched to a gene. The CDR3 is 14 residues long.

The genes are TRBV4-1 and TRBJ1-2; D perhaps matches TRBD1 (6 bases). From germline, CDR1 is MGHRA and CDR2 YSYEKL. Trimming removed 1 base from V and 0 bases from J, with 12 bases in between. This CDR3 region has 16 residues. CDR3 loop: CASSQVPGTTNYGYTF. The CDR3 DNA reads TGCGCCAGCAGCCAAGTCCCTGGGACAACTAACTATGGCTACACCTTC.

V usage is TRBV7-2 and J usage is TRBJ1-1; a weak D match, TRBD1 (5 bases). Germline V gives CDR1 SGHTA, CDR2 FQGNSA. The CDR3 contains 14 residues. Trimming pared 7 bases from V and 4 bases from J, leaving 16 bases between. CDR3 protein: CASTQGVRGTEAFF. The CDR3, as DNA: TGTGCCAGCACTCAGGGTGTTCGGGGCACTGAAGCTTTCTTT.

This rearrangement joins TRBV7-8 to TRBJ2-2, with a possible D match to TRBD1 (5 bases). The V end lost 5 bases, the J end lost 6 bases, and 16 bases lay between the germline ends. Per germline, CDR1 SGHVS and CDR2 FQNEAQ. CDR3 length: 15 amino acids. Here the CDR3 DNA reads TGTGCCAGCAGCCTGCGAGTAGGGGATCCCGGGGAGCTGTTTTTT. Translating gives CASSLRVGDPGELFF.

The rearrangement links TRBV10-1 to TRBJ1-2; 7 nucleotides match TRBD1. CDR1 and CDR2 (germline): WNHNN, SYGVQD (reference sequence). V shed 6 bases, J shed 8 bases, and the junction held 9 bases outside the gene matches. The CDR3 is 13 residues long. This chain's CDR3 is CASSPDRVGGYTF. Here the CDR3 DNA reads TGCGCCAGCAGCCCTGACAGGGTAGGCGGCTACACCTTC.

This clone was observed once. The CDR3 is CASSRIRGTNEKLFF. CDR3 bases: TGTGCCAGCAGTCGAATTAGGGGAACTAATGAAAAACTGTTTTTT. The chain employs TRBV7-9 and TRBJ1-4, with a tentative D call TRBD1 (5 bases). V was shortened by 6 bases and J by 1 base, with 12 bases between the two germline ends. There are 15 residues in the CDR3. CDR1 and CDR2 from the germline V gene are SEHNR and FQNEAQ (reference sequence).

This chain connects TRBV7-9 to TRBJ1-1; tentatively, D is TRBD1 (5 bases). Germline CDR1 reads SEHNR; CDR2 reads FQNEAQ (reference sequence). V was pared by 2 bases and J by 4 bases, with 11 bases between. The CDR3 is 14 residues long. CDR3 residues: CASSLIGAPTEAFF. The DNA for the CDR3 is TGTGCCAGCAGCTTAATCGGGGCCCCCACTGAAGCTTTCTTT.

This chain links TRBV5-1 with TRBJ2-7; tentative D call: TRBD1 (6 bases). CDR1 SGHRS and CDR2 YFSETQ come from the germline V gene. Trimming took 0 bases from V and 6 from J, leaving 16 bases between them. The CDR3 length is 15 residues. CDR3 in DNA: TGCGCCAGCAGCTTGGGTCAGGGGAGACTCGGCGAGCAGTACTTC. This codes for CASSLGQGRLGEQYF. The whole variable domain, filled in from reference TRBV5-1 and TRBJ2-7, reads KAGVTQTPRYLIKTRGQQVTLSCSPISGHRSVSWYQQTPGQGLQFLFEYFSETQRNKGNFPGRFSGRQFSNSRSEMNVSTLELGDSALYLCASSLGQGRLGEQYFGPGTRLTVT.

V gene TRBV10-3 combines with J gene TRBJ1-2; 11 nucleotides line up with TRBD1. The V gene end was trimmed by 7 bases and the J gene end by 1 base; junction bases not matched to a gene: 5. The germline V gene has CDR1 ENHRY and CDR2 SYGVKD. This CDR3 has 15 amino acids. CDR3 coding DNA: TGTGCCATCACCGGGGACAGGGGGGTTAACTATGGCTACACCTTC. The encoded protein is CAITGDRGVNYGYTF.

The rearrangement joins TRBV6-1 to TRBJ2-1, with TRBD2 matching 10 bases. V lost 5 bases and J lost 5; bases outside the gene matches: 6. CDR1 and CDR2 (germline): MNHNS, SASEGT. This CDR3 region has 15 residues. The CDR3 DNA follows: TGTGCCAGCAGTATACTAGCGGGAACCCACAATGAGCAGTTCTTC. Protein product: CASSILAGTHNEQFF.

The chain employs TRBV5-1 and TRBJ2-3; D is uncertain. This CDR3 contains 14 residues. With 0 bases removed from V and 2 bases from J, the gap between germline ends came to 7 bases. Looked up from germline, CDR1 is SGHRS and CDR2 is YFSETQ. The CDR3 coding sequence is TGCGCCAGCAGCTTGGATACAGCCACAGATACGCAGTATTTT. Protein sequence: CASSLDTATDTQYF.

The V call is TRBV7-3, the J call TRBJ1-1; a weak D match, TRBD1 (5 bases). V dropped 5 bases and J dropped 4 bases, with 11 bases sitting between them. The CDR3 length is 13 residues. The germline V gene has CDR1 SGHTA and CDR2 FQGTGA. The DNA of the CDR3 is TGTGCCAGCAGCGTGGGGCAGCGCACTGAAGCTTTCTTT. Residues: CASSVGQRTEAFF.

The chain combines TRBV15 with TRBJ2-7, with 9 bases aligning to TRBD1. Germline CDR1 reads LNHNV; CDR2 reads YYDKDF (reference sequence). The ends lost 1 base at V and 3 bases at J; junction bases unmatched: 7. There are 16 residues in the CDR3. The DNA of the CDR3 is TGTGCCACCAGCAGAGTCCAGGGACAGGGAATCTACGAGCAGTACTTC. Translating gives CATSRVQGQGIYEQYF.

CDR3 sequence (DNA): TGCGCCAGCAGCTCCACCGGGACTGGTGAGACCCAGTACTTC. Translation gives CASSSTGTGETQYF. The gene calls are TRBV5-1 and TRBJ2-5, with D tentatively TRBD2 (6 bases). Germline V lookup: CDR1 SGHRS, CDR2 YFSETQ. The CDR3 is 14 amino acids. Trimming cost V 3 bases and J 5 bases, with 14 bases left between them.

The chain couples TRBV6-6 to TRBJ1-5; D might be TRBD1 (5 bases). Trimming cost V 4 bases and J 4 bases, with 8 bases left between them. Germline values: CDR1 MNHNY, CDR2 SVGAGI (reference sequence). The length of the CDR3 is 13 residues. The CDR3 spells CASSSRQNQPQHF. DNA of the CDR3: TGTGCCAGCAGTTCCCGACAGAATCAGCCCCAGCATTTT.

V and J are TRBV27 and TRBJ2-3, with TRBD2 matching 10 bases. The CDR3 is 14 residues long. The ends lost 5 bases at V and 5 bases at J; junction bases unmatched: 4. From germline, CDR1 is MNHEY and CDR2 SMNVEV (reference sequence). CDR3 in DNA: TGTGCCAGCAGTCCGGGACTAGCGAGAGATACGCAGTATTTT. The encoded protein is CASSPGLARDTQYF.

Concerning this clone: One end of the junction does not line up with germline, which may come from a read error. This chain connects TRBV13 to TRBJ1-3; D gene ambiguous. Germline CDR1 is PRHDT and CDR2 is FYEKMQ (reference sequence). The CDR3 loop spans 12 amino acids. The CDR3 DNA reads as TGCCGCCAGTGTTCCTCTGGAAACACCATATATTTT. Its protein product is CRQCSSGNTIYF.

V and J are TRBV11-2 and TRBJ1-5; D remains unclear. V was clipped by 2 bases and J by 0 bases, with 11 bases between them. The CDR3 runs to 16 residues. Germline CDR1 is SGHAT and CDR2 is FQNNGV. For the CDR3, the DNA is TGTGCCAGCAGCTTAAGGGCAGACAATAGCAATCAGCCCCAGCATTTT. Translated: CASSLRADNSNQPQHF.

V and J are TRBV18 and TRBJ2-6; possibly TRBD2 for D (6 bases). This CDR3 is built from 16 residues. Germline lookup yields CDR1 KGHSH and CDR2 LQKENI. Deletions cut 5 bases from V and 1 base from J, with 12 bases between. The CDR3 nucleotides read TGTGCCAGCTCAGGGACTGAGAATTCTGGGGCCAACGTCCTGACTTTC. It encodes CASSGTENSGANVLTF.

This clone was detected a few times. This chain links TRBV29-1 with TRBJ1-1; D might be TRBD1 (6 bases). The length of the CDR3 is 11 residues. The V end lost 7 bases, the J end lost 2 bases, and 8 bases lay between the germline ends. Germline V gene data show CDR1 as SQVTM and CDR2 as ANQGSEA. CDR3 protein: CSGGGNTEAFF. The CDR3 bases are TGCAGCGGAGGGGGAAACACTGAAGCTTTCTTT. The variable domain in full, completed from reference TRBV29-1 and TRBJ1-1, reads SAVISQKPSRDICQRGTSLTIQCQVDSQVTMMFWYRQQPGQSLTLIATANQGSEATYESGFVIDKFPISRPNLTFSTLTVSNMSPEDSSIYLCSGGGNTEAFFGQGTRLTVV.